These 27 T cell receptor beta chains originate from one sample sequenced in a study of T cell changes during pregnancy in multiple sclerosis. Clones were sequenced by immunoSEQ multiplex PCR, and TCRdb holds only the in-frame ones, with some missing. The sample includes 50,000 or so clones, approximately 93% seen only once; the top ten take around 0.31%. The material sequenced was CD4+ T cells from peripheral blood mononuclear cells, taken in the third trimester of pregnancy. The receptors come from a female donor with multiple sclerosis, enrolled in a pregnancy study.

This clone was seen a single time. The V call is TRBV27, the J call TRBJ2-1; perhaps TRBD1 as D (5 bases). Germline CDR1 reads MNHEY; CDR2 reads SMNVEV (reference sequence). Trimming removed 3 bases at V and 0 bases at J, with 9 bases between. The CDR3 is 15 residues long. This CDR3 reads CASSFGASSYNEQFF. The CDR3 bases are TGTGCCAGCAGTTTTGGGGCCAGCTCCTACAATGAGCAGTTCTTC.

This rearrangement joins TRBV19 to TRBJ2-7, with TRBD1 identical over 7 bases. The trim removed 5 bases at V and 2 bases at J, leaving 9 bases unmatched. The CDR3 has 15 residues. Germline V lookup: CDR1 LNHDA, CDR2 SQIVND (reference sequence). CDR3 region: CASSARQGRTYEQYF. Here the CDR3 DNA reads TGTGCCAGTAGTGCCCGACAGGGTAGGACCTACGAGCAGTACTTC.

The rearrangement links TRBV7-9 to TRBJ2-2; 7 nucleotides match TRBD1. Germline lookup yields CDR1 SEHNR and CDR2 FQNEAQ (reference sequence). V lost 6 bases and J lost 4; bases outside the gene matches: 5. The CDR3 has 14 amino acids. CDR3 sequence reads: CASSYNRGTGELFF. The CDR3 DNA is TGTGCCAGCAGTTATAACAGGGGCACCGGGGAGCTGTTTTTT.

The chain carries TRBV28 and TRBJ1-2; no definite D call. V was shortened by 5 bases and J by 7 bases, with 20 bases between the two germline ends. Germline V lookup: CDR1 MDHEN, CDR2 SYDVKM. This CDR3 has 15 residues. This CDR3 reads CASSPAGAQRGGYTF. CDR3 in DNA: TGTGCCAGCAGTCCGGCCGGAGCCCAGCGCGGTGGCTACACCTTC.

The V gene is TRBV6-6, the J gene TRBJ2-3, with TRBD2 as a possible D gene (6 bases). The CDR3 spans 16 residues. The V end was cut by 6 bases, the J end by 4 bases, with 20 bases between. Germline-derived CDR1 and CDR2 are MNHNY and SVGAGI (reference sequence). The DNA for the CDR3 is TGTGCCAGCAGATTTACGATTAGCGGCCCCTCAGATACGCAGTATTTT. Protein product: CASRFTISGPSDTQYF.

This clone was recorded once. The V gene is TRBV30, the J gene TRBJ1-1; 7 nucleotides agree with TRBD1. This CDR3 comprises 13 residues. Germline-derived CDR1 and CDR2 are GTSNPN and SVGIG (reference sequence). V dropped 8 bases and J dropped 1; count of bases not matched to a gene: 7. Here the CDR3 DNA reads TGTGCCGGAACAGGACAGGCGAACACTGAAGCTTTCTTT. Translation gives CAGTGQANTEAFF.

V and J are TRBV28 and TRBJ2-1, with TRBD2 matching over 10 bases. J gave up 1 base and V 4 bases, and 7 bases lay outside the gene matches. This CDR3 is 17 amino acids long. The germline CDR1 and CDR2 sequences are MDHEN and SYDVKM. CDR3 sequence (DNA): TGTGCCAGCAGTTCTGCTAGCGGGAGTTATTCCTACAATGAGCAGTTCTTC. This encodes CASSSASGSYSYNEQFF.

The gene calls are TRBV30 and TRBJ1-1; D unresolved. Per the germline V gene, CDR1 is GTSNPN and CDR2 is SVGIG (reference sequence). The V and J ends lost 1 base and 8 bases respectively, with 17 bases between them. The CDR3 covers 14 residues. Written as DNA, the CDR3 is TGTGCCTGGAGTGGGCCCCAGCTGGGAGGCGAAGCTTTCTTT. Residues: CAWSGPQLGGEAFF.

In nucleotides, the CDR3 is TGCGCCAGCAGCCAAGATATACACGGGGTCTCCTACAATGAGCAGTTCTTC. Translation: CASSQDIHGVSYNEQFF. This chain links TRBV4-3 with TRBJ2-1; a possible D gene is TRBD2 (5 bases). CDR1 is LGHNA and CDR2 is YSLEER in the germline V gene. The germline V and J ends were trimmed by 0 bases and 0 bases, with 12 bases remaining between them. CDR3 length: 17 amino acids.

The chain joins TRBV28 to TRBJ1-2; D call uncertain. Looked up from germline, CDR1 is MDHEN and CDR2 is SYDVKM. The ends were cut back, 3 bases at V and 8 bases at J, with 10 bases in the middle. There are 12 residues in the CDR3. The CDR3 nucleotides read TGTGCCAGCAGTTTTGAGGTATCGGGCTACACCTTC. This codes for CASSFEVSGYTF.

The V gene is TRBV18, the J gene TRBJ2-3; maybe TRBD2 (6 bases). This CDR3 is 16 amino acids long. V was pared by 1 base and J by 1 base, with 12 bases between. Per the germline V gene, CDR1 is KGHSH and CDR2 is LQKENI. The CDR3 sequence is CASSPLAASRTDTQYF. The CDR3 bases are TGTGCCAGCTCACCACTAGCGGCAAGCCGCACAGATACGCAGTATTTT.

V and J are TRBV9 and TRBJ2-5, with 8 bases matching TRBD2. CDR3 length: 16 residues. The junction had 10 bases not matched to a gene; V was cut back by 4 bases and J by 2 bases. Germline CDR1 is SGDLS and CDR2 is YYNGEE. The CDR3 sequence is CASSPHLPGGQETQYF. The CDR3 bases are TGTGCCAGCAGCCCCCACCTTCCGGGGGGGCAAGAGACCCAGTACTTC. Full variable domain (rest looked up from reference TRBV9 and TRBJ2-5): DSGVTQTPKHLITATGQRVTLRCSPRSGDLSVYWYQQSLDQGLQFLIQYYNGEERAKGNILERFSAQQFPDLHSELNLSSLELGDSALYFCASSPHLPGGQETQYFGPGTRLLVL.

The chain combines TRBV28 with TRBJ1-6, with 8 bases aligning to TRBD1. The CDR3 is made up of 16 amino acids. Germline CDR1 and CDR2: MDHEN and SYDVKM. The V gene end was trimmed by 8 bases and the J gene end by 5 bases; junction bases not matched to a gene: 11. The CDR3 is CASQQGGFLDNSPLHF. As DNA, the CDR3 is TGTGCCAGCCAACAGGGGGGTTTTCTGGATAATTCACCCCTCCACTTT.

In DNA, the CDR3 is TGTGCCAGCAGCGCCGGGACAGCCGGCCATTACTCTGGAAACACCATATATTTT. Translating gives CASSAGTAGHYSGNTIYF. The chain has TRBV2 and TRBJ1-3, with 7 bases fitting TRBD1. Germline loops: CDR1 SNHLY, CDR2 FYNNEI. The CDR3 loop spans 18 amino acids. J was trimmed by 0 bases and V by 6 bases; bases with no gene match: 14.

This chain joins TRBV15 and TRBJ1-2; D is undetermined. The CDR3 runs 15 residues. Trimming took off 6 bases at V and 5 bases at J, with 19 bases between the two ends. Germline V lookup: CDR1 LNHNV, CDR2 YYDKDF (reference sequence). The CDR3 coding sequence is TGTGCCACCAGTCCCAGACTGACGGAGGGTTATGGCTACACCTTC. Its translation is CATSPRLTEGYGYTF.

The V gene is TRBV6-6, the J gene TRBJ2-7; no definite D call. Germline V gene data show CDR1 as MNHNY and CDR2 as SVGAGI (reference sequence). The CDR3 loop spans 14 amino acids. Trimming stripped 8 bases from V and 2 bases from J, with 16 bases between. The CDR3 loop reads CASYLDGSTYEQYF. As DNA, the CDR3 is TGTGCCAGCTACCTAGACGGGTCCACCTACGAGCAGTACTTC.

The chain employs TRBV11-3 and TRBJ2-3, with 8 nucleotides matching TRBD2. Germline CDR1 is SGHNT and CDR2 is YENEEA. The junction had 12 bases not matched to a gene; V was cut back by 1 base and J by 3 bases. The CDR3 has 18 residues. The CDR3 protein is CASSLGVRGGKETDTQYF. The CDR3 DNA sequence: TGTGCCAGCAGCTTAGGAGTTCGGGGGGGGAAAGAGACAGATACGCAGTATTTT.

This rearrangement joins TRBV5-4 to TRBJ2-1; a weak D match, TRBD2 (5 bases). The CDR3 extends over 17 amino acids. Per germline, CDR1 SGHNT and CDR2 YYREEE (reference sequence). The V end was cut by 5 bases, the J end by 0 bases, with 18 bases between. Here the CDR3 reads CASRFQKRSLSYNEQFF. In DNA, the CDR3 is TGTGCCAGCAGATTCCAAAAGCGGAGCCTCTCCTACAATGAGCAGTTCTTC.

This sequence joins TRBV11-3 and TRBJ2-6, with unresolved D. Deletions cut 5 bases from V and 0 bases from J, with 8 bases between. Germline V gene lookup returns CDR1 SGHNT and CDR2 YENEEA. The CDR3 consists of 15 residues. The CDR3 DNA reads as TGTGCCAGCAGCCCGCCTAGCTCTGGGGCCAACGTCCTGACTTTC. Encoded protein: CASSPPSSGANVLTF.

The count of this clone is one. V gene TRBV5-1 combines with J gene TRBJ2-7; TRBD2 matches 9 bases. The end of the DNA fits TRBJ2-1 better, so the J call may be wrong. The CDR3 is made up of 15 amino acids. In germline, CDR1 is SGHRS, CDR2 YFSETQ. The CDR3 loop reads CASSPPGLAGGEQFF. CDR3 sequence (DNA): TGCGCCAGCAGCCCGCCGGGACTAGCCGGCGGTGAGCAGTTCTTC.

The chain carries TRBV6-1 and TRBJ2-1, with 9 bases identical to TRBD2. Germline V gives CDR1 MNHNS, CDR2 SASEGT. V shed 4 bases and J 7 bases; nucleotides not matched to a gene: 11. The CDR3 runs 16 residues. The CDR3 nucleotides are TGTGCCAGCAGTGCCCGCGGGGGGGCCTTCGGTAATGAGCAGTTCTTC. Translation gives CASSARGGAFGNEQFF.

The CDR3 DNA reads TGTGCCAGCAGCAAGGGCGGGGGGGGCTCCAATGAGCAGTTCTTC. It encodes CASSKGGGGSNEQFF. This chain uses TRBV21-1 with TRBJ2-1; the table's D call, TRBD2, has no DNA check behind it. TRBV21-1 is labeled a pseudogene. This CDR3 region has 15 residues.

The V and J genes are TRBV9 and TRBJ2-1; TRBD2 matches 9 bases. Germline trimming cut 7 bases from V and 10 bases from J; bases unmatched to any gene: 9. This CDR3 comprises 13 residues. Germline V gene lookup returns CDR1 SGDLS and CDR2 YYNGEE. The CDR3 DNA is TGTGCCAGCTGGGCGGGAGGGCCGGTGGAGCAGTTCTTC. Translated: CASWAGGPVEQFF.

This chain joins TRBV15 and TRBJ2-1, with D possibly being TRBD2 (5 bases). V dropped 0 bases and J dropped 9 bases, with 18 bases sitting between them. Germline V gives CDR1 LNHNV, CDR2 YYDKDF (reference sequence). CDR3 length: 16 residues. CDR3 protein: CATSRDLKQGRGEQFF. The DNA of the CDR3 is TGTGCCACCAGCAGAGACTTAAAGCAAGGGAGAGGTGAGCAGTTCTTC.

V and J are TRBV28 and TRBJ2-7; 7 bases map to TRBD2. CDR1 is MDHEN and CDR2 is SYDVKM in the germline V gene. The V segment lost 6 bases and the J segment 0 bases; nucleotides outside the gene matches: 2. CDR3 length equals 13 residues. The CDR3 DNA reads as TGTGCCAGCAGCGGGGGGAGCTCCTACGAGCAGTACTTC. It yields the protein CASSGGSSYEQYF.

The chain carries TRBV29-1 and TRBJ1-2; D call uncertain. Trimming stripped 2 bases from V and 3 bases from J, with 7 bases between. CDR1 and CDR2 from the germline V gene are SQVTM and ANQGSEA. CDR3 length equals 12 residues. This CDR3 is CSVEQADYGYTF. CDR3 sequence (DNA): TGCAGCGTTGAACAGGCTGACTATGGCTACACCTTC.

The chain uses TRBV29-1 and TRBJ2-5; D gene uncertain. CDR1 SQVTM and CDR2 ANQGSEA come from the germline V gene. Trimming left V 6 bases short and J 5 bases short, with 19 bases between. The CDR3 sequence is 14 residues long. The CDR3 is CSVLPASQAETQYF. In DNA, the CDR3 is TGCAGCGTATTACCAGCCTCCCAGGCGGAGACCCAGTACTTC.